The 29 T cell receptor beta chains below all came from one sample that was sequenced in a study of shared clonotypes between healthy human individuals. The data were produced by immunoSEQ multiplex PCR, yet TCRdb's version contains in-frame clones alone and is incomplete. The top ten hold 0.13% of the sample, which has some 2 million clones, over 85% seen once. Sequenced sample: naive CD4+ T cells sorted from blood. Specified subset: CD45RA+ positively selected. These receptors all come from a man younger than 35 in good health.

The chain is built from TRBV5-1 and TRBJ1-1, with 9 bases lining up with TRBD1. The length of the CDR3 is 15 residues. Trimming removed 4 bases from V and 4 bases from J; junction bases left unmatched: 8. Germline CDR1 is SGHRS and CDR2 is YFSETQ. CDR3 DNA: TGCGCCAGCAGCCCAGGACAGGGGATGGGCACTGAAGCTTTCTTT. Amino acid sequence: CASSPGQGMGTEAFF. Filled out from reference TRBV5-1 and TRBJ1-1, the complete variable domain reads KAGVTQTPRYLIKTRGQQVTLSCSPISGHRSVSWYQQTPGQGLQFLFEYFSETQRNKGNFPGRFSGRQFSNSRSEMNVSTLELGDSALYLCASSPGQGMGTEAFFGQGTRLTVV.

The chain uses TRBV2 and TRBJ2-3, with TRBD2 as a possible D gene (6 bases). Germline V CDR1 and CDR2: SNHLY, FYNNEI. V was shortened by 4 bases and J by 4 bases, with 15 bases between the two germline ends. The CDR3 extends over 15 amino acids. The CDR3: CASSVRQGGADTQYF. In nucleotides, the CDR3 is TGTGCCAGCAGTGTCCGCCAGGGAGGAGCAGATACGCAGTATTTT.

The chain has TRBV4-3 and TRBJ2-1, with 11 bases fitting TRBD1. Germline-derived CDR1 and CDR2 are LGHNA and YSLEER. CDR3 length: 15 residues. Unmatched junction bases numbered 4, after V lost 4 bases and J lost 5 bases. Here the CDR3 DNA reads TGCGCCAGCAGCCTGGGACAGGGGGGAGACAATGAGCAGTTCTTC. The encoded protein is CASSLGQGGDNEQFF.

This chain connects TRBV6-4 to TRBJ1-6; D is uncertain. The CDR3 spans 13 residues. V lost 3 bases, J lost 12 bases, and 12 bases lay in between. Germline V CDR1 and CDR2: MRHNA, SNTAGT. The CDR3 coding sequence is TGTGCCAGCAGTGAAGAAGAACTCCTACCCCTCCACTTT. Protein: CASSEEELLPLHF.

This chain uses TRBV18 with TRBJ2-5; 9 bases fit TRBD1. There are 16 residues in the CDR3. Germline V gene data show CDR1 as KGHSH and CDR2 as LQKENI. The V gene end was trimmed by 5 bases and the J gene end by 0 bases; junction bases not matched to a gene: 7. CDR3: CASSAQGATNQETQYF. The CDR3 DNA reads as TGTGCCAGCTCAGCACAGGGGGCGACTAACCAAGAGACCCAGTACTTC.

This chain links TRBV14 with TRBJ1-4; D is unclear. The CDR3 sequence is 15 residues long. Germline V gives CDR1 SGHDN, CDR2 FVKESK. V dropped 1 base and J dropped 2 bases, with 8 bases sitting between them. CDR3 in DNA: TGTGCCAGCAGCCAAGCGGGGTGGACTAATGAAAAACTGTTTTTT. Its protein product is CASSQAGWTNEKLFF.

This rearrangement joins TRBV28 to TRBJ1-3; 7 bases fit TRBD1. V was clipped by 3 bases and J by 0 bases; unmatched bases: 8. Germline V gene lookup returns CDR1 MDHEN and CDR2 SYDVKM. CDR3 size: 17 residues. CDR3 residues: CASSFVGQANSGNTIYF. CDR3 coding DNA: TGTGCCAGCAGTTTTGTCGGACAGGCGAACTCTGGAAACACCATATATTTT. Using reference TRBV28 and TRBJ1-3 for the parts outside the CDR3, the full variable domain is DVKVTQSSRYLVKRTGEKVFLECVQDMDHENMFWYRQDPGLGLRLIYFSYDVKMKEKGDIPEGYSVSREKKERFSLILESASTNQTSMYLCASSFVGQANSGNTIYFGEGSWLTVV.

The chain uses TRBV18 and TRBJ1-6; TRBD1 matches at 7 bases. CDR3 length: 16 residues. J was trimmed by 6 bases and V by 0 bases; bases with no gene match: 5. In germline, CDR1 is KGHSH, CDR2 LQKENI. The chain's CDR3 is CASSPPAGGANSPLHF. The CDR3 DNA reads as TGTGCCAGCTCACCACCGGCAGGGGGTGCTAATTCACCCCTCCACTTT.

Points on this clone: Other DNA sequences in the sample encode the same CDR3. The V call is TRBV4-1, the J call TRBJ2-7; 7 bases are shared with TRBD1. CDR1 MGHRA and CDR2 YSYEKL come from the germline V gene. CDR3 length equals 14 residues. Losses at the gene ends were 6 bases for V and 3 bases for J; bases not matched to a gene: 8. Written as DNA, the CDR3 is TGCGCCAGCAGGTCGCCGGGACAGAGCTACGAGCAGTACTTC. This gives the protein CASRSPGQSYEQYF.

V usage is TRBV5-1 and J usage is TRBJ2-1; D may be TRBD2 (5 bases). The germline V gene has CDR1 SGHRS and CDR2 YFSETQ. The V gene lost 5 bases and the J gene lost 3 bases, with 15 bases spanning the gap. This CDR3 is 15 amino acids long. CDR3 sequence: CASSSGLLYYNEQFF. CDR3 coding DNA: TGCGCCAGCAGTTCTGGACTCTTGTACTACAATGAGCAGTTCTTC. The full variable domain, completed using reference TRBV5-1 and TRBJ2-1, is KAGVTQTPRYLIKTRGQQVTLSCSPISGHRSVSWYQQTPGQGLQFLFEYFSETQRNKGNFPGRFSGRQFSNSRSEMNVSTLELGDSALYLCASSSGLLYYNEQFFGPGTRLTVL.

This chain uses TRBV7-8 with TRBJ2-5; 7 bases match TRBD1. The J segment lost 4 bases and the V segment lost 5 bases, leaving 10 bases of the junction unmatched. Germline V gives CDR1 SGHVS, CDR2 FQNEAQ. The CDR3 totals 15 residues. The CDR3 DNA follows: TGTGCCAGCAGCCTCCACCCGACAGGGAGAGAGACCCAGTACTTC. Protein product: CASSLHPTGRETQYF.

The rearrangement joins TRBV13 to TRBJ2-5, with TRBD2 matching over 7 bases. V shed 5 bases and J 3 bases; nucleotides not matched to a gene: 3. Per germline, CDR1 PRHDT and CDR2 FYEKMQ (reference sequence). The CDR3 is 13 amino acids. CDR3 sequence reads: CASSTRGEETQYF. The CDR3 nucleotides are TGTGCCAGCAGCACACGGGGGGAAGAGACCCAGTACTTC.

The V call is TRBV11-1, the J call TRBJ2-7; D ambiguous. Trimming removed 5 bases at V and 0 bases at J, with 17 bases between. The CDR3 extends over 16 amino acids. Germline-derived CDR1 and CDR2 are SGHAT and FQDESV (reference sequence). The CDR3 nucleotides are TGTGCCAGCAGCCGTACTGCATGGATTTCCTCCTACGAGCAGTACTTC. Amino acid sequence: CASSRTAWISSYEQYF.

This clone was detected only once. The V call is TRBV5-5, the J call TRBJ2-7, with a weak D call TRBD1 (5 bases). Germline V gene lookup returns CDR1 SGHKS and CDR2 YYEKEE (reference sequence). The CDR3 consists of 15 residues. Trimming removed 1 base at V and 7 bases at J, with 18 bases between. CDR3 residues: CASSLSGRAFDEQYF. The CDR3 DNA is TGTGCCAGCAGCTTGTCGGGCAGGGCTTTCGATGAGCAGTACTTC.

This sequence joins TRBV11-2 and TRBJ1-2, with 10 bases matching TRBD1. V lost 4 bases to trimming and J lost 8 bases; unmatched junction nucleotides: 4. The CDR3 consists of 13 residues. Germline CDR1 and CDR2: SGHAT and FQNNGV. The CDR3: CASSSGQGMGYTF. Here the CDR3 DNA reads TGTGCCAGCAGCTCGGGACAGGGGATGGGCTACACCTTC.

The chain has TRBV18 and TRBJ1-5; the D gene is possibly TRBD1 (6 bases). The CDR3 has 16 residues. V lost 3 bases to trimming and J lost 4 bases, with 16 bases between them. Germline V gives CDR1 KGHSH, CDR2 LQKENI. The CDR3, as DNA: TGTGCCAGCTCACCCGGACAGCAGGATAAGAATCAGCCCCAGCATTTT. It codes for CASSPGQQDKNQPQHF.

The CDR3 spells CAIRVTGENEQYF. The CDR3, as DNA: TGTGCCATCAGGGTGACAGGGGAAAACGAGCAGTACTTC. V and J are TRBV10-3 and TRBJ2-7, with TRBD1 matching over 8 bases. The CDR3 is 13 amino acids. Per germline, CDR1 ENHRY and CDR2 SYGVKD. V was clipped by 6 bases and J by 5 bases; unmatched bases: 6.

The chain links TRBV7-2 to TRBJ1-5; D is perhaps TRBD1 (6 bases). Per the germline V gene, CDR1 is SGHTA and CDR2 is FQGNSA. This CDR3 is built from 14 residues. V lost 1 base, J lost 7 bases, and 11 bases lay in between. For the CDR3, the DNA is TGTGCCAGCAGCTTAGGAGGGGGGACCCAGCCCCAGCATTTT. It is translated as CASSLGGGTQPQHF.

The rearrangement uses TRBV10-1 and TRBJ2-1, with D perhaps matching TRBD2 (5 bases). V was trimmed by 3 bases and J by 5 bases, leaving 11 bases between them. This CDR3 has 14 amino acids. Germline CDR1 is WNHNN and CDR2 is SYGVQD (reference sequence). The CDR3 DNA sequence: TGCGCCAGCAGTGAAGAGGGAAAAAACAATGAGCAGTTCTTC. This sequence encodes CASSEEGKNNEQFF.

Concerning this clone: Other DNA sequences in this specimen translate into the identical CDR3. This chain connects TRBV18 to TRBJ1-5; TRBD1 might be the D (5 bases). V dropped 2 bases and J dropped 4 bases, with 6 bases sitting between them. CDR1 is KGHSH and CDR2 is LQKENI in the germline V gene. This CDR3 is 13 amino acids long. CDR3 amino acids: CASSPEGNQPQHF. CDR3 sequence (DNA): TGTGCCAGCTCACCAGAGGGGAATCAGCCCCAGCATTTT.

A remark on this clone: The sample holds other DNA sequences that translate to the same CDR3. V gene TRBV18 combines with J gene TRBJ2-6; D unclear. Germline V CDR1 and CDR2: KGHSH, LQKENI. V was pared by 2 bases and J by 3 bases, with 2 bases between. The CDR3 contains 13 residues. The CDR3 DNA is TGTGCCAGCTCACCAGTTGGGGCCAACGTCCTGACTTTC. It is translated as CASSPVGANVLTF.

The chain links TRBV6-5 to TRBJ2-2; D ambiguous. V was trimmed by 0 bases and J by 5 bases, leaving 7 bases between them. This CDR3 is built from 14 residues. Germline loops: CDR1 MNHEY, CDR2 SVGAGI. In DNA form, the CDR3 reads TGTGCCAGCAGTTACTCATGGGGAACCGGGGAGCTGTTTTTT. It codes for CASSYSWGTGELFF.

J is TRBJ1-6 and V is TRBV5-1; 10 nucleotides agree with TRBD1. This CDR3 is built from 15 residues. Germline assignment: CDR1 SGHRS and CDR2 YFSETQ. V shed 4 bases and J 6 bases; nucleotides not matched to a gene: 4. CDR3: CASSLDRGGNSPLHF. DNA of the CDR3: TGCGCCAGCAGCCTGGACAGGGGGGGTAATTCACCCCTCCACTTT. Complete variable domain (other parts from reference TRBV5-1 and TRBJ1-6): KAGVTQTPRYLIKTRGQQVTLSCSPISGHRSVSWYQQTPGQGLQFLFEYFSETQRNKGNFPGRFSGRQFSNSRSEMNVSTLELGDSALYLCASSLDRGGNSPLHFGNGTRLTVT.

V usage is TRBV7-2 and J usage is TRBJ1-2, with D possibly being TRBD1 (5 bases). From germline, CDR1 is SGHTA and CDR2 FQGNSA. This CDR3 is built from 12 residues. Trimming took off 6 bases at V and 8 bases at J, with 13 bases between the two ends. CDR3 amino acids: CASRQAGSGYTF. The CDR3 DNA is TGTGCCAGCAGACAGGCGGGTAGCGGCTACACCTTC.

This rearrangement joins TRBV6-6 to TRBJ1-2; TRBD1 is a possible D gene (5 bases). Trimming removed 6 bases at V and 3 bases at J, with 20 bases between. Germline lookup yields CDR1 MNHNY and CDR2 SVGAGI (reference sequence). The CDR3 covers 16 residues. In DNA, the CDR3 is TGTGCCAGCAGCAATACGGCTGGGGCAGGAGACTATGGCTACACCTTC. Encoded protein: CASSNTAGAGDYGYTF.

The V and J genes are TRBV30 and TRBJ2-2; D gene ambiguous. This CDR3 has 14 residues. Between the trimmed V and J ends, which lost 2 bases and 2 bases, there was a span of 9 bases. Germline CDR1 reads GTSNPN; CDR2 reads SVGIG (reference sequence). The CDR3 here is CAWSSQANTGELFF. Here the CDR3 DNA reads TGTGCCTGGAGTTCCCAGGCAAACACCGGGGAGCTGTTTTTT.

The rearrangement links TRBV4-2 to TRBJ1-6; a possible D gene is TRBD1 (5 bases). Germline assignment: CDR1 LGHNA and CDR2 YNFKEQ. Trimming took off 0 bases at V and 5 bases at J, with 17 bases between the two ends. There are 18 residues in the CDR3. The CDR3 nucleotides are TGTGCCAGCAGCCAAGACTTCGGGGTCGGGGGTAATAATTCACCCCTCCACTTT. Protein sequence: CASSQDFGVGGNNSPLHF.

CDR3 amino acids: CASSLGVYMNSPLHF. The CDR3 DNA sequence: TGTGCCAGCAGTTTGGGGGTTTATATGAATTCACCCCTCCACTTT. The gene calls are TRBV6-5 and TRBJ1-6; tentatively, D is TRBD1 (5 bases). The V and J ends lost 4 bases and 7 bases respectively, with 14 bases between them. The CDR3 contains 15 residues. Looked up from germline, CDR1 is MNHEY and CDR2 is SVGAGI.

The V and J genes are TRBV6-6 and TRBJ2-3; unclear D gene. This CDR3 is built from 12 residues. Trimming removed 5 bases from V and 1 base from J, with 4 bases in between. Germline V gives CDR1 MNHNY, CDR2 SVGAGI (reference sequence). Written as DNA, the CDR3 is TGTGCCAGCAGTGTCCGCACAGATACGCAGTATTTT. It specifies CASSVRTDTQYF.